This T cell receptor beta chain was recorded in a study of post-analysis software for immune sequencing data. Points from the study as a whole: About five TRBV segments (TRBV5-6, TRBV5-1 and TRBV20-1 among them) occurred more frequently in patients than in controls.

A remark on this clonotype: Antigen: not known.

The TCR beta cDNA libraries contained unique molecular identifiers. From the PCR reads, TCRdb called clonotypes with MiXCR, one entry per CDR3 protein. This sample has a few hundred thousand distinct CDR3 sequences, with 34% found just once. Germline CDR1 PRHDT, CDR2 FYEKMQ (reference sequence). The CDR3 is 15 residues long. The V gene lost 0 bases and the J gene lost 3 bases, with 6 bases spanning the gap. J is TRBJ2-6 and V is TRBV13; no firm D call. This TCR derives from a girl under 18 with multiple sclerosis. The sample consisted of blood. CDR3 in DNA: TGTGCCAGCAGCTTAGGCGGGTTTGGGGCCAACGTCCTGACTTTC. This codes for CASSLGGFGANVLTF.